This entry lists 7 T cell receptor beta chains sequenced from one sample in a study of human T cells and chemical hapten exposure. The starting material, unfractionated whole blood, was used for total RNA extraction. TCRdb called the 5' RACE reads again in MiXCR, with one record for every CDR3 protein. Of approximately 81,000 distinct CDR3 sequences detected, about 8.4% appear once; the ten largest clones hold approximately 2.5%. Every receptor here comes from a male donor in good health.

The chain has TRBV6-1 and TRBJ1-6; D not certain. This CDR3 region has 15 residues. Germline V gene sequence: CDR1 MNHNS, CDR2 SASEGT. V was shortened by 7 bases and J by 9 bases, with 19 bases between the two germline ends. CDR3 protein: CASTPRGGTLSPLHF. The CDR3 DNA reads as TGTGCCAGCACCCCGCGCGGAGGAACCCTTTCACCCCTCCACTTT.

This clonotype showed up many times. The V gene is TRBV6-6, the J gene TRBJ2-7; 7 positions match TRBD1. CDR1 and CDR2 from the germline V gene are MNHNY and SVGAGI (reference sequence). V shed 2 bases and J 0 bases; nucleotides not matched to a gene: 4. The CDR3 has 15 amino acids. CDR3 sequence reads: CASSYPWDSSYEQYF. The CDR3 region has the DNA TGTGCCAGCAGTTACCCCTGGGACAGCTCCTACGAGCAGTACTTC.

This clonotype came up many times. The genes are TRBV7-2 and TRBJ2-4, with TRBD1 matching 9 bases. The trim removed 0 bases at V and 8 bases at J, leaving 8 bases unmatched. This CDR3 comprises 16 residues. Germline V CDR1 and CDR2: SGHTA, FQGNSA. In nucleotides, the CDR3 is TGTGCCAGCAGCTTAGCAGTGTCGGGACAGGGCTACATTCAGTACTTC. Its protein product is CASSLAVSGQGYIQYF.

The chain carries TRBV5-1 and TRBJ1-1; 7 positions match TRBD1. The CDR3 has 13 residues. CDR1 and CDR2 (germline): SGHRS, YFSETQ. With 5 bases clipped from V and 1 base from J, the junction kept 2 bases outside the gene matches. CDR3 nucleotide sequence: TGCGCCAGCAGGGGACAGTCGAACACTGAAGCTTTCTTT. Amino acids: CASRGQSNTEAFF.

There are a few counts of this clonotype. One junction end does not reproduce the germline sequence, and a read error may be involved. V usage is TRBV2 and J usage is TRBJ1-2, with D unresolved. Per the germline V gene, CDR1 is SNHLY and CDR2 is FYNNEI. The CDR3 is 14 residues long. Here the CDR3 reads CASSEPRNRRPGMF. CDR3 DNA: TGTGCCAGCAGTGAACCGAGAAATCGACGGCCGGGGATGTTC.

This clonotype showed up many times. DNA for the CDR3: TGCAGTGCTAGAGATCGGACCTACGAGCAGTACTTC. Amino acid sequence: CSARDRTYEQYF. The chain couples TRBV20-1 to TRBJ2-7; D gene uncertain. Per germline, CDR1 DFQATT and CDR2 SNEGSKA (reference sequence). V dropped 0 bases and J dropped 2 bases, with 5 bases sitting between them. The CDR3 runs 12 residues.

The V call is TRBV7-2, the J call TRBJ1-5, with a tentative D call TRBD1 (6 bases). Germline V gene lookup returns CDR1 SGHTA and CDR2 FQGNSA. CDR3 length equals 16 residues. The V and J ends lost 1 base and 0 bases respectively, with 10 bases between them. The CDR3, as DNA: TGTGCCAGCAGCTTAGAACAGGGTTATAGCAATCAGCCCCAGCATTTT. Translating it yields CASSLEQGYSNQPQHF.